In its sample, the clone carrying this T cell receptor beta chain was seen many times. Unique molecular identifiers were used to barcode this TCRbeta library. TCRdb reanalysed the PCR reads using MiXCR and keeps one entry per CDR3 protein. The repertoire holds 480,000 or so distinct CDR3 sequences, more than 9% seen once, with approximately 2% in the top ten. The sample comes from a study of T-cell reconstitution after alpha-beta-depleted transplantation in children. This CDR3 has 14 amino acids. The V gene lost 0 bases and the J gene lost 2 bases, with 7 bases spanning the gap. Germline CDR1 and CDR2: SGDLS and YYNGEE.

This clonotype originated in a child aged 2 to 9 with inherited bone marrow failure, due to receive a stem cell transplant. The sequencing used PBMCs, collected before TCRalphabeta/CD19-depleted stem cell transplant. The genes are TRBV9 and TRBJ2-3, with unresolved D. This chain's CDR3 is CASSVVHHTDTQYF. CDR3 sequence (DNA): TGTGCCAGCAGCGTAGTACACCACACAGATACGCAGTATTTT.